The following is a T cell receptor beta chain sequence with its context. Its antigen is not yet known. The input lacks base qualities; no much larger clone sits a single base away. This record belongs to a study of regulatory T cells in long-lasting Graves disease (dated by TCRdb to the early 2020s). Regarding the research as a whole: Antithyroid drugs had been taken for less than 3 months by newly diagnosed Graves' disease patients. Patients with persistent Graves' disease were compared with patients with newly diagnosed Graves' disease using TCR sequencing and RNA sequencing of peripheral blood. The study was registered as a clinical trial and conducted in China. A total of about 33 samples were covered by TCR sequencing, comprising some 13 persistent and roughly 20 newly diagnosed Graves' disease patients. The research as a whole found: Only the TCR beta chain was sequenced and analyzed. More public clonotypes were shared among persistent patients (under 3,000) than among newly diagnosed patients (over 900). As a limitation, the authors acknowledged that the small sample size may reduce accuracy. TRBV28, TRBJ1-2 and TRBJ2-5 were preferentially used in persistent disease, while TRBV20-1 and TRBJ2-1 were favored in newly diagnosed disease. Because the primary lesion, thyroid tissue, could not be accessed, the study looked at peripheral blood alone. Compared with newly diagnosed patients, patients with persistent Graves' disease had lower TCR Shannon entropy and fewer highly expanded clones, which suggests clonal expansion.

Looking up the germline V gene yields CDR1 LGHNA and CDR2 YNFKEQ. The CDR3 runs 15 amino acids, cysteine and phenylalanine included. Only the CDR3 portion is preserved as DNA: 45 bases, with reading frame beginning at the first base. The trim is 0 bases for V and 4 bases for J, with a gap of 10 bases between the germline ends. The sample's time point, from its label and the paper: newly diagnosed GD, antithyroid drugs for less than 3 months. For both TCR sequencing and RNA sequencing, RNA was extracted from PBMCs using TRIzol. The diagnosis of Graves' disease was made according to American Thyroid Association guidelines. The patients came from an endocrinology department in Xi'an, China. From each patient, approximately 10 milliliters of peripheral blood was collected into an EDTA anticoagulant tube. Ficoll Paque Plus density gradient separation was used to isolate PBMCs, and no additional T cell sorting was done. An Agilent 2100 Bioanalyzer and agarose gel were used to check RNA quality, and a NanoDrop 2000 was used to measure RNA concentration.

Library preparation used multiplex PCR. Instrument on record: Illumina HiSeq 4000. iRepertoire HTBI primers and Arm-PCR amplification of CDR3 regions were used to construct TCR beta libraries. PCR products were gel purified before sequencing. As for the authors' bioinformatics: Gene usage analysis of CDR3 amino acid clonotypes relied on the approximately 62 TRBV and more than twelve TRBJ segments identified across samples. COPE and FqMerger were used to merge filtered high-quality paired reads into contigs. Contigs were aligned with BLAST to IMGT TRBV, TRBD and TRBJ reference genes, and CDR3 was defined per IMGT. Highly expanded clones were defined as clonotypes with a frequency above 0.1%. Shannon entropy served as the measure of repertoire diversity, while the Gini coefficient captured V-J evenness. A clonotype found in more than one individual was treated as public. In TCRdb, the public reads were trimmed at Q25 with fastp and aligned with MiXCR, with productive beta chains retained. CDR3 protein sequences are deduplicated, and each keeps its most common genes and DNA. These V and J calls derive from TCRdb rather than the authors' analysis. In this sample the table shows fewer than 350,000 distinct CDR3 sequences, 18% of which occur a single time. The leading ten clones occupy around 36% of the sample.

This sequence originates from a female donor with Graves disease. Here the chain combines TRBV4-2 and TRBJ2-1; matching of 5 bases hints at TRBD2 as the D gene. The material sequenced was peripheral blood mononuclear cells (PBMCs), taken at new diagnosis, from a patient treated with antithyroid drugs. The DNA sequence is TGTGCCAGCAGCCAAGAGTATCGGGATTACAATGAGCAGTTCTTC. This translates into CASSQEYRDYNEQFF.